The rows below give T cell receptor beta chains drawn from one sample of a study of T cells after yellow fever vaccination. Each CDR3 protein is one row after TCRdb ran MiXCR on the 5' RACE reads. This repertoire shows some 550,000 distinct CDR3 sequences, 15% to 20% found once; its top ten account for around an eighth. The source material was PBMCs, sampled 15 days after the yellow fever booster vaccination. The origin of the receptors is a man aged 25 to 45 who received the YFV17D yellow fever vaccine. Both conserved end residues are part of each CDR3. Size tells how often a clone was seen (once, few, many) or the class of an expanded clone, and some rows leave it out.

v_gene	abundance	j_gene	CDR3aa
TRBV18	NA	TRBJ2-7	CASSPSGQEDSPIGSYYEQYF
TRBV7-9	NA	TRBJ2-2	CASSFPPTSDTGELFF
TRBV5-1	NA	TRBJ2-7	CASGSTSGAVGLYF
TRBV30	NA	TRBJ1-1	CAWRTGRAFF
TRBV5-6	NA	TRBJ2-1	CASSPRLPSYNEQFF
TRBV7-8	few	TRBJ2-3	CASRQRLAGSTDTQYF
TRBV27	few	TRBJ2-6	CASSLLGGWTGANVLTF
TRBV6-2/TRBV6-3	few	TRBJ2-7	CASSYTGGRITYEQYF
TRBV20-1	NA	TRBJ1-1	CSASGQPGGTEAFF
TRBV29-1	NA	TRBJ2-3	CSGARADTQYF
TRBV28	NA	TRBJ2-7	CASSSSRGEQYF
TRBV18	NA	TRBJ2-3	CASSSVPPDTQYF
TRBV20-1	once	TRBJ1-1	CSARVSGQFAEASF
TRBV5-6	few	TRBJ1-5	CASRGDRNSNQPQHF
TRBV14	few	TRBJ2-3	CASSPSGYTQYF
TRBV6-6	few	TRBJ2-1	CASRGGTGEQFF
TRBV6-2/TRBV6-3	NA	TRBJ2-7	CASSRLSSGRTYEQYF
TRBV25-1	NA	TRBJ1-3	CASSEYQGSGNTIYF
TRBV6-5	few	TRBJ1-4	CASSYSRAVEKLFF
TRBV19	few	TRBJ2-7	CASSKSGPSYEQYF
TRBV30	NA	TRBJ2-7	CAWSQTYEQYF
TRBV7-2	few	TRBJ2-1	CASNPARGGESYNEQFF
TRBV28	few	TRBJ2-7	CASGLAGGPAGEQYF
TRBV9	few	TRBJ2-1	CASSDSLAGVDNEQFF
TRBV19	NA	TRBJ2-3	CASSTQGNTQYF
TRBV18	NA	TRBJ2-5	CASSPAGGAETQYF
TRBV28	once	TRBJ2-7	CASSSPRPGQLYEQYF
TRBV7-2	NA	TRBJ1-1	CASSLIAGYTEAFF
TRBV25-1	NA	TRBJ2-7	CASKPTGERYEQYF
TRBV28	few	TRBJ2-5	CASSLWPRQGETQYF
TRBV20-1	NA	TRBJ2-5	CSASAGGGQIRQYF
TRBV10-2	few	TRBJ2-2	CASSESANTGELFF
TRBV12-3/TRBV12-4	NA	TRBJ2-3	CASSHTRDTQYF
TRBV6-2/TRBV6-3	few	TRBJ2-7	CASLGRLTSGSEQYF
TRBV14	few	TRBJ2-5	CASSQVASETQYF
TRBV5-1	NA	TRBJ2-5	CASSLVVLAGPQETQYF
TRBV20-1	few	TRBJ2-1	CSADQPGNNEQFF
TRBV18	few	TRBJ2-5	CASSPLGAGRGIETQYF
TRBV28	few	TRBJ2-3	CASIRRGGSGRSDTQYF
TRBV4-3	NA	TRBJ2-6	CASSTRTGAGANVLTF